The next 2 T cell receptor beta chains were all read from a single sample in a study of blood T cell repertoires in COVID-19. Here immunoSEQ multiplex PCR was the method, and the copy in TCRdb shows in-frame clones only, minus some. Among 140,000 to 150,000 clones listed, around 90% were seen once. Sequenced input: PBMCs or T cells enriched from blood (not recorded which). These TCRs come from a woman in her forties who had been exposed to COVID-19.

The chain couples TRBV3-1 (or the pseudogene TRBV3-2) to TRBJ1-6; D possibly corresponds to TRBD1 (6 bases). The germline V and J ends were trimmed by 6 bases and 0 bases, with 12 bases remaining between them. CDR1 and CDR2 from the germline V gene are LGHDT and YNNKEL (reference sequence). This CDR3 is 16 amino acids long. The CDR3 nucleotides read TGTGCCAGCAGAAGGACAGCAAGCTCCTATAATTCACCCCTCCACTTT. As protein: CASRRTASSYNSPLHF.

This clone was seen only once. The V and J genes are TRBV10-1 and TRBJ1-3; D is perhaps TRBD1 (5 bases). The CDR3 spans 16 residues. Germline CDR1 reads WNHNN; CDR2 reads SYGVQD (reference sequence). V shed 4 bases and J shed 4 bases, with 17 bases lying between them. The CDR3 reads CASSAGRVCWGNTIYF. CDR3 DNA sequence: TGCGCCAGCAGTGCCGGCAGGGTATGTTGGGGAAACACCATATATTTT.